A selection of T cell receptor beta chains follows, all from one sample in a study of control samples from healthy donors and cancer patients. Produced via immunoSEQ multiplex PCR; TCRdb's table is partial and in-frame only. The sample carries approximately 120,000 clones, around 94% recorded once. Sequences were obtained from PBMCs. All receptors come from a man at least 80 years old with head and neck cancer. The CDR3 runs from the conserved cysteine through the conserved F or W. D genes are given only for firm matches. Clone size, where shown, is once, few, many, or a class for clones that have expanded.

clone_size: -; v_call: TRBV4-2; cdr3_length: 14; j_call: TRBJ1-5; d_call: -; cdr3_nt: TGTGCCAGCAGCCAAGACAGATTCAATCAGCCCCAGCATTTT; cdr3_aa: CASSQDRFNQPQHF
clone_size: -; v_call: TRBV6-5; cdr3_length: 14; j_call: TRBJ2-2; d_call: -; cdr3_nt: TGTGCCAGCAAGGGGCCGGCGGGTACCGGGGAGCTGTTTTTT; cdr3_aa: CASKGPAGTGELFF
clone_size: -; v_call: TRBV18; cdr3_length: 16; j_call: TRBJ1-2; d_call: -; cdr3_nt: TGTGCCAGCTCACCCAACAGGGCAGGGAATAACTATGGCTACACCTTC; cdr3_aa: CASSPNRAGNNYGYTF
clone_size: once; v_call: TRBV6-5; cdr3_length: 11; j_call: TRBJ2-7; d_call: -; cdr3_nt: TGTGCCAGCACCGACAGCTACGAGCAGTACTTC; cdr3_aa: CASTDSYEQYF
clone_size: -; v_call: TRBV4-3; cdr3_length: 14; j_call: TRBJ1-2; d_call: -; cdr3_nt: TGCGCCAGCAGCCAAGATCTGTGGAACTATGGCTACACCTTC; cdr3_aa: CASSQDLWNYGYTF
clone_size: -; v_call: TRBV5-4; cdr3_length: 14; j_call: TRBJ2-1; d_call: -; cdr3_nt: TGTGCCAGCAGCCTGGCTGGGCGATACAATGAGCAGTTCTTC; cdr3_aa: CASSLAGRYNEQFF
clone_size: -; v_call: TRBV10-1; cdr3_length: 12; j_call: TRBJ2-3; d_call: -; cdr3_nt: TGCGCCAGCAGTCCCAGGGGAGATACGCAGTATTTT; cdr3_aa: CASSPRGDTQYF
clone_size: -; v_call: TRBV2; cdr3_length: 12; j_call: TRBJ1-3; d_call: -; cdr3_nt: TGTGCCAGCAGTCAACAGAGGGAATTGGGTTATTTT; cdr3_aa: CASSQQRELGYF
clone_size: -; v_call: TRBV7-2; cdr3_length: 13; j_call: TRBJ1-1; d_call: -; cdr3_nt: TGTGCCAGCAGCTTGGGGCCAGCCGGCGAAGCTTTCTTT; cdr3_aa: CASSLGPAGEAFF
clone_size: -; v_call: TRBV5-5; cdr3_length: 13; j_call: TRBJ2-7; d_call: -; cdr3_nt: TGTGCCAGCAGCTTGGGAGTCCCGGGGGAGCAGTACTTC; cdr3_aa: CASSLGVPGEQYF
clone_size: -; v_call: TRBV5-4; cdr3_length: 15; j_call: TRBJ2-5; d_call: -; cdr3_nt: TGTGCCAGCAGCTTCAGTCTAGCGAGCGGAGAGACCCAGTACTTC; cdr3_aa: CASSFSLASGETQYF
clone_size: -; v_call: TRBV5-1; cdr3_length: 15; j_call: TRBJ2-3; d_call: -; cdr3_nt: TGCGCCAGCAGCGGAACAGGGTCCCCCACAGATACGCAGTATTTT; cdr3_aa: CASSGTGSPTDTQYF
clone_size: once; v_call: TRBV6-5; cdr3_length: 14; j_call: TRBJ1-3; d_call: -; cdr3_nt: TGTGCCAGCAGCCCCAGGGTTTTCGGAAACACCATATATTTT; cdr3_aa: CASSPRVFGNTIYF
clone_size: -; v_call: TRBV6-1; cdr3_length: 12; j_call: TRBJ1-1; d_call: -; cdr3_nt: TGTGCCAGCAGTGAAAGGCGGGCAGGAGCTTTCTTT; cdr3_aa: CASSERRAGAFF
clone_size: -; v_call: TRBV7-9; cdr3_length: 14; j_call: TRBJ1-5; d_call: -; cdr3_nt: TGTGCCAGCAGCTTATGGGGGGACAATCAGCCCCAGCATTTT; cdr3_aa: CASSLWGDNQPQHF
clone_size: -; v_call: TRBV11-2; cdr3_length: 11; j_call: TRBJ2-5; d_call: -; cdr3_nt: TGTGCCAGCAGCTTTGCTGAGACCCAGTACTTC; cdr3_aa: CASSFAETQYF
clone_size: -; v_call: TRBV7-9; cdr3_length: 15; j_call: TRBJ2-1; d_call: TRBD1; cdr3_nt: TGTGCCAGCAGCTCGACAGGGGTCTCCTACAATGAGCAGTTCTTC; cdr3_aa: CASSSTGVSYNEQFF
clone_size: -; v_call: TRBV4-2; cdr3_length: 14; j_call: TRBJ2-3; d_call: -; cdr3_nt: TGTGCCAGCAGCCCCAGCGGAGAGGGGGATACGCAGTATTTT; cdr3_aa: CASSPSGEGDTQYF
clone_size: -; v_call: TRBV3-1/TRBV3-2; cdr3_length: 13; j_call: TRBJ2-3; d_call: -; cdr3_nt: TGTGCCAGCAGCCAAGCAGGGACAGATACGCAGTATTTT; cdr3_aa: CASSQAGTDTQYF
clone_size: -; v_call: TRBV9; cdr3_length: 14; j_call: TRBJ2-7; d_call: TRBD2; cdr3_nt: TGTGCCAGCAGCGTAGACGGGGGGAGCTACGAGCAGTACTTC; cdr3_aa: CASSVDGGSYEQYF
clone_size: -; v_call: TRBV7-8; cdr3_length: 14; j_call: TRBJ1-5; d_call: -; cdr3_nt: TGTGCCAGCAGCTTAGCGCGAGGGTATCAGCCCCAGCATTTT; cdr3_aa: CASSLARGYQPQHF
clone_size: once; v_call: TRBV15; cdr3_length: 15; j_call: TRBJ1-1; d_call: -; cdr3_nt: TGTGCCACCAGCAGAGATCAACACCGAGGGACTGAAGCTTTCTTT; cdr3_aa: CATSRDQHRGTEAFF
clone_size: -; v_call: TRBV20-1; cdr3_length: 11; j_call: TRBJ2-1; d_call: -; cdr3_nt: TGCAGTGCTGGGGAGGCAGGGATCAAGTTCTTC; cdr3_aa: CSAGEAGIKFF
clone_size: -; v_call: TRBV18; cdr3_length: 15; j_call: TRBJ1-3; d_call: -; cdr3_nt: TGTGCCAGCTCACCTCCAACAGGAGAGGGAAACACCATATATTTT; cdr3_aa: CASSPPTGEGNTIYF
clone_size: -; v_call: TRBV5-1; cdr3_length: 17; j_call: TRBJ1-2; d_call: -; cdr3_nt: TGCGCCAGCAGCTTGGTTGGGGGAGACAGTAGATACTATGGCTACACCTTC; cdr3_aa: CASSLVGGDSRYYGYTF
clone_size: -; v_call: TRBV7-8; cdr3_length: 17; j_call: TRBJ1-2; d_call: TRBD1; cdr3_nt: TGTGCCAGCAGCGCCCTACAGGGGGTCCCCTCTAACTATGGCTACACCTTC; cdr3_aa: CASSALQGVPSNYGYTF
clone_size: -; v_call: TRBV7-9; cdr3_length: 16; j_call: TRBJ1-1; d_call: TRBD1; cdr3_nt: TGTGCCAGCAGCCCCTTAGGGGACAGGGTTGGAACTGAAGCTTTCTTT; cdr3_aa: CASSPLGDRVGTEAFF
clone_size: -; v_call: TRBV6-5; cdr3_length: 12; j_call: TRBJ1-4; d_call: -; cdr3_nt: TGTGCCACCTCCAACAGAAATGAAAAACTGTTTTTT; cdr3_aa: CATSNRNEKLFF
clone_size: -; v_call: TRBV24-1; cdr3_length: 18; j_call: TRBJ2-1; d_call: -; cdr3_nt: TGTGCCACCAGGGGGGTGGGCCTCCCTAGTAGGGTTTACAATGAGCAGTTCTTC; cdr3_aa: CATRGVGLPSRVYNEQFF
clone_size: few; v_call: TRBV5-1; cdr3_length: 12; j_call: TRBJ1-1; d_call: -; cdr3_nt: TGCGCCAGCAGCTTCACAGGGACTGAAGCTTTCTTT; cdr3_aa: CASSFTGTEAFF
clone_size: -; v_call: TRBV11-2; cdr3_length: 17; j_call: TRBJ1-5; d_call: TRBD1; cdr3_nt: TGTGCCAGCAGCCATCAAAAGGACAGGGATGGCAATCAGCCCCAGCATTTT; cdr3_aa: CASSHQKDRDGNQPQHF
clone_size: -; v_call: TRBV7-6; cdr3_length: 14; j_call: TRBJ1-6; d_call: -; cdr3_nt: TGTGCCAGCAGCTTAGGCCAGGGTACATCACCCCTCCACTTT; cdr3_aa: CASSLGQGTSPLHF
clone_size: -; v_call: TRBV6-5; cdr3_length: 15; j_call: TRBJ2-3; d_call: -; cdr3_nt: TGTGCCAGCAGTCGGGGGGGGACAGAGGTAGATACGCAGTATTTT; cdr3_aa: CASSRGGTEVDTQYF
clone_size: once; v_call: TRBV7-2; cdr3_length: 13; j_call: TRBJ2-3; d_call: -; cdr3_nt: TGTGCCAGCAGCTTGGCCCGCACAGATACGCAGTATTTT; cdr3_aa: CASSLARTDTQYF
clone_size: -; v_call: TRBV30; cdr3_length: 13; j_call: TRBJ1-1; d_call: -; cdr3_nt: TGTGCCTGGAGTGTACGACAGAACACTGAAGCTTTCTTT; cdr3_aa: CAWSVRQNTEAFF
clone_size: once; v_call: TRBV9; cdr3_length: 14; j_call: TRBJ1-2; d_call: -; cdr3_nt: TGTGCCAGCAGCGTATCGGCGAGGGGACGTGGCTACACCTTC; cdr3_aa: CASSVSARGRGYTF
clone_size: -; v_call: TRBV10-2; cdr3_length: 13; j_call: TRBJ1-2; d_call: -; cdr3_nt: TGCGCCAGCAGTGGGGCCGGGACATCCGGCTACACCTTC; cdr3_aa: CASSGAGTSGYTF
clone_size: -; v_call: TRBV10-2; cdr3_length: 14; j_call: TRBJ1-1; d_call: -; cdr3_nt: TGCGCCAGCAGTGTGGCCAGGGTAGGGACTGAAGCTTTCTTT; cdr3_aa: CASSVARVGTEAFF
clone_size: -; v_call: TRBV7-9; cdr3_length: 15; j_call: TRBJ2-2; d_call: -; cdr3_nt: TGTGCCAGCAGCTCGGTACAGGGTGGGCTTGGGGAGCTGTTTTTT; cdr3_aa: CASSSVQGGLGELFF
clone_size: -; v_call: TRBV6-2/TRBV6-3; cdr3_length: 14; j_call: TRBJ1-1; d_call: -; cdr3_nt: TGTGCCAGCAGTTACCTGGTGTTCGACACTGAAGCTTTCTTT; cdr3_aa: CASSYLVFDTEAFF
clone_size: -; v_call: TRBV2; cdr3_length: 15; j_call: TRBJ1-2; d_call: TRBD1; cdr3_nt: TGTGCCAGCAGTCCCTGGGACAGGGAGGTCTATGGCTACACCTTC; cdr3_aa: CASSPWDREVYGYTF
clone_size: -; v_call: TRBV9; cdr3_length: 15; j_call: TRBJ2-1; d_call: -; cdr3_nt: TGTGCCAGCAGCTTGACAGCAGGGACCTACAATGAGCAGTTCTTC; cdr3_aa: CASSLTAGTYNEQFF
clone_size: once; v_call: TRBV5-1; cdr3_length: 16; j_call: TRBJ1-1; d_call: -; cdr3_nt: TGCGCCAGCAGCTTGGGGGCAGGGACTTTGAACACTGAAGCTTTCTTT; cdr3_aa: CASSLGAGTLNTEAFF
clone_size: -; v_call: TRBV12-3/TRBV12-4; cdr3_length: 13; j_call: TRBJ2-5; d_call: TRBD2; cdr3_nt: TGTGCCAGCAGTTTGCGGGAGTTCGGGACCCAGTACTTC; cdr3_aa: CASSLREFGTQYF
clone_size: -; v_call: TRBV5-1; cdr3_length: 15; j_call: TRBJ2-1; d_call: TRBD2; cdr3_nt: TGCGCCAGCAGCTTCCCGGGACTAGCGAACAATGAGCAGTTCTTC; cdr3_aa: CASSFPGLANNEQFF
clone_size: -; v_call: TRBV5-1; cdr3_length: 13; j_call: TRBJ1-2; d_call: -; cdr3_nt: TGCGCCAGCAGCTCCCAGGGGAACTATGGCTACACCTTC; cdr3_aa: CASSSQGNYGYTF
clone_size: -; v_call: TRBV20-1; cdr3_length: 15; j_call: TRBJ2-7; d_call: TRBD1; cdr3_nt: TGCAGTGCTAGTCGGGACAGGGTTTATCTTGGCGAGCAGTACTTC; cdr3_aa: CSASRDRVYLGEQYF
clone_size: -; v_call: TRBV10-3; cdr3_length: 15; j_call: TRBJ2-3; d_call: TRBD1; cdr3_nt: TGTGCCATCAGGGCCGGGACAGGCGGCACAGATACGCAGTATTTT; cdr3_aa: CAIRAGTGGTDTQYF
clone_size: -; v_call: TRBV6-5; cdr3_length: 14; j_call: TRBJ2-2; d_call: -; cdr3_nt: TGTGCCAGCAGCACCCATTCAGGCTCCGGGGAGCTGTTTTTT; cdr3_aa: CASSTHSGSGELFF
clone_size: -; v_call: TRBV14; cdr3_length: 14; j_call: TRBJ1-3; d_call: -; cdr3_nt: TGTGCCAGCAGCCAAGTTTTAGGGGGGAGCGCCATATATTTT; cdr3_aa: CASSQVLGGSAIYF